The 3 T cell receptor beta chains below come from one sample, sequenced in a study of blood T cell repertoires in COVID-19. The protocol was immunoSEQ multiplex PCR, while the TCRdb copy is restricted to in-frame clones and leaves out a portion. The repertoire includes some 200,000 clones, roughly nine tenths of them detected once, and approximately 2.4% sits in the top ten. The sample taken for sequencing was PBMCs or T cells enriched from blood (not recorded which). The receptor set was obtained from a woman in her thirties who had recovered from COVID-19.

The chain recombines TRBV19 with TRBJ1-1; 9 bases are shared with TRBD1. Losses at the gene ends were 5 bases for V and 6 bases for J; bases not matched to a gene: 4. The CDR3 extends over 13 amino acids. Germline V lookup: CDR1 LNHDA, CDR2 SQIVND (reference sequence). CDR3: CASSGDRDSEAFF. The CDR3 region has the DNA TGTGCCAGTAGTGGGGACAGGGACTCTGAAGCTTTCTTT.

This chain joins TRBV28 and TRBJ2-7; D is possibly TRBD2 (6 bases). The CDR3 totals 16 residues. In germline, CDR1 is MDHEN, CDR2 SYDVKM. V lost 5 bases, J lost 0 bases, and 17 bases lay in between. CDR3 loop: CASSPPGTPSSYEQYF. The CDR3 nucleotides read TGTGCCAGCAGTCCCCCCGGGACTCCAAGCTCCTACGAGCAGTACTTC. The variable domain in full, with the rest retrieved from reference TRBV28 and TRBJ2-7, is DVKVTQSSRYLVKRTGEKVFLECVQDMDHENMFWYRQDPGLGLRLIYFSYDVKMKEKGDIPEGYSVSREKKERFSLILESASTNQTSMYLCASSPPGTPSSYEQYFGPGTRLTVT.

The rearrangement joins TRBV2 to TRBJ2-3; unclear D gene. The V and J ends lost 7 bases and 2 bases respectively, with 19 bases between them. Looked up from germline, CDR1 is SNHLY and CDR2 is FYNNEI. CDR3 length: 16 amino acids. The CDR3 sequence is CASTFRVLSNTDTQYF. The DNA of the CDR3 is TGTGCCAGCACCTTCCGGGTATTGTCCAACACAGATACGCAGTATTTT.